What follows are 25 T cell receptor beta chains derived from one specimen sequenced in a study of beta chain features in type 1 diabetes (dated by TCRdb to 2016 to 2019). Preparation of the library involved the immunoSEQ multiplex PCR assay. The High Capacity cDNA Reverse Transcription Kit was used to reverse transcribe all of the isolated RNA, meaning that expressed TCRB transcripts were what got sequenced. The table was pulled from immuneACCESS by TCRdb, which kept in-frame rearrangements only. Such tables lose some clones; where checked, under half of the loss comes from unresolved V genes, and the rest has no known cause. This sample gives tens of thousands of clones in total; approximately 49% of them show up just once. The ten largest clones represent more than 0.65% of the sample. Material for sequencing was central memory CD4+ T cells from blood. The source of these receptors is a woman aged 18-35 years in good health.

The V call is TRBV29-1, the J call TRBJ2-7, with 10 bases that match TRBD1. The CDR3 runs to 16 residues. Trimming cost V 4 bases and J 2 bases; bases outside gene matches: 11. The V gene's germline CDR1 is SQVTM and CDR2 ANQGSEA. As DNA, the CDR3 is TGCAGCGTTGGGGGCCTCCGGGACAGGGGCCCCTACGAGCAGTACTTC. Residues: CSVGGLRDRGPYEQYF.

The chain combines TRBV7-8 with TRBJ1-1; 8 bases are shared with TRBD1. V was clipped by 6 bases and J by 5 bases; unmatched bases: 5. Germline CDR1 reads SGHVS; CDR2 reads FQNEAQ. This CDR3 is 13 amino acids long. The DNA for the CDR3 is TGTGCCAGCAGACGTACAGGGGGTACTGAAGCTTTCTTT. Its protein is CASRRTGGTEAFF. Using reference TRBV7-8 and TRBJ1-1 for the parts outside the CDR3, the full variable domain is GAGVSQSPRYKVAKRGQDVALRCDPISGHVSLFWYQQALGQGPEFLTYFQNEAQLDKSGLPSDRFFAERPEGSVSTLKIQRTQQEDSAVYLCASRRTGGTEAFFGQGTRLTVV.

This clone was counted only a few times. V is TRBV7-9 and J is TRBJ2-1, with a possible D match to TRBD2 (7 bases). V was pared by 1 base and J by 10 bases, with 14 bases between. The CDR3 loop spans 14 amino acids. Germline V gene sequence: CDR1 SEHNR, CDR2 FQNEAQ (reference sequence). The CDR3 region has the DNA TGTGCCAGCAGCTTAGAGGGGGGGCCTGTGGAGCAGTTCTTC. Translated, it gives CASSLEGGPVEQFF.

There are a few counts of this clone. The J gene is TRBJ2-1, the V gene TRBV11-2, with TRBD2 matching over 12 bases. The V gene end was trimmed by 4 bases and the J gene end by 8 bases; junction bases not matched to a gene: 6. This CDR3 is 15 amino acids long. The V gene's germline CDR1 is SGHAT and CDR2 FQNNGV. CDR3 in amino acids: CASSWGLAGGDEQFF. Written as DNA, the CDR3 is TGTGCCAGCAGCTGGGGACTAGCGGGTGGCGATGAGCAGTTCTTC. Full variable domain (outside the CDR3, taken from reference TRBV11-2 and TRBJ2-1): EAGVAQSPRYKIIEKRQSVAFWCNPISGHATLYWYQQILGQGPKLLIQFQNNGVVDDSQLPKDRFSAERLKGVDSTLKIQPAKLEDSAVYLCASSWGLAGGDEQFFGPGTRLTVL.

This clone was found a few times. The CDR3 loop reads CASLPHRDRGNNEQFF. Here the CDR3 DNA reads TGTGCTAGTCTTCCCCACCGGGACAGGGGGAACAATGAGCAGTTCTTC. The gene calls are TRBV12-5 and TRBJ2-1; 11 nucleotides line up with TRBD1. Germline V gene data show CDR1 as LGHNT and CDR2 as FRNRAP. The CDR3 extends over 16 amino acids. Trimming took 8 bases from V and 5 from J; bases not matched to a gene: 11.

There are a few counts of this clone. The rearrangement joins TRBV15 to TRBJ2-7; D is ambiguous. The germline V gene has CDR1 LNHNV and CDR2 YYDKDF (reference sequence). CDR3 length: 13 amino acids. Between the trimmed V and J ends, which lost 5 bases and 2 bases, there was a span of 10 bases. In DNA form, the CDR3 reads TGTGCCACCAGCCCCCGGGTCGCCTACGAGCAGTACTTC. Its protein is CATSPRVAYEQYF.

In its sample, this clone was seen a few times. The rearrangement joins TRBV5-1 to TRBJ1-1, with D perhaps matching TRBD1 (5 bases). The CDR3 sequence is 15 residues long. CDR1 is SGHRS, CDR2 YFSETQ, per germline. Trimming removed 0 bases at V and 6 bases at J, with 15 bases between. CDR3 residues: CASSLGGQGFAEAFF. The CDR3 DNA is TGCGCCAGCAGCTTGGGGGGTCAGGGCTTCGCTGAAGCTTTCTTT. The complete variable domain, with remaining parts taken from reference TRBV5-1 and TRBJ1-1, reads KAGVTQTPRYLIKTRGQQVTLSCSPISGHRSVSWYQQTPGQGLQFLFEYFSETQRNKGNFPGRFSGRQFSNSRSEMNVSTLELGDSALYLCASSLGGQGFAEAFFGQGTRLTVV.

A few counts support this clone. V usage is TRBV7-2 and J usage is TRBJ2-5, with D maybe TRBD2 (6 bases). V was trimmed by 6 bases and J by 5 bases, leaving 16 bases between them. From germline, CDR1 is SGHTA and CDR2 FQGNSA. CDR3 size: 14 residues. CDR3 bases: TGTGCCAGCAGTCCGGGACTCACGGGGGAGACCCAGTACTTC. Protein sequence: CASSPGLTGETQYF.

This clone appeared once. The V call is TRBV19, the J call TRBJ2-2; the D gene is possibly TRBD1 (5 bases). This CDR3 has 15 residues. The V end was cut by 2 bases, the J end by 2 bases, with 9 bases between. Germline V lookup: CDR1 LNHDA, CDR2 SQIVND (reference sequence). The CDR3, as DNA: TGTGCCAGTAGTATATCAGGGATAAACACCGGGGAGCTGTTTTTT. Encoded protein: CASSISGINTGELFF.

This chain uses TRBV29-1 with TRBJ1-4; TRBD1 matches 8 bases. This CDR3 is 14 amino acids long. The germline V gene encodes CDR1 SQVTM and CDR2 ANQGSEA. V trimming: 6 bases; J trimming: 7 bases; junction bases outside the gene matches: 10. The CDR3 loop is CSVGQGGWGEKLFF. The CDR3 region has the DNA TGCAGCGTCGGACAGGGAGGTTGGGGTGAAAAACTGTTTTTT.

V and J are TRBV7-8 and TRBJ1-6; 9 positions agree with TRBD1. The CDR3 is 16 amino acids. The ends lost 5 bases at V and 10 bases at J; junction bases unmatched: 12. Germline CDR1 SGHVS, CDR2 FQNEAQ. CDR3 sequence: CASSERTGAGGSPLHF. As DNA, the CDR3 is TGTGCCAGCAGCGAAAGGACAGGGGCCGGTGGGTCACCCCTCCACTTT. The full variable domain, completed using reference TRBV7-8 and TRBJ1-6, is GAGVSQSPRYKVAKRGQDVALRCDPISGHVSLFWYQQALGQGPEFLTYFQNEAQLDKSGLPSDRFFAERPEGSVSTLKIQRTQQEDSAVYLCASSERTGAGGSPLHFGNGTRLTVT.

This clone has more than one count but fewer than ten. J is TRBJ2-1 and V is TRBV5-1; TRBD1 matches at 9 bases. J was trimmed by 5 bases and V by 6 bases; bases with no gene match: 3. There are 13 residues in the CDR3. Germline V CDR1 and CDR2: SGHRS, YFSETQ. DNA for the CDR3: TGCGCCAGCACGGGGACAGGGCACAATGAGCAGTTCTTC. It is translated as CASTGTGHNEQFF.

The chain couples TRBV6-1 to TRBJ2-2, with D maybe TRBD1 (6 bases). The germline V gene encodes CDR1 MNHNS and CDR2 SASEGT. The CDR3 has 16 residues. The germline V and J ends were trimmed by 7 bases and 5 bases, with 20 bases remaining between them. The CDR3 sequence is CASTDPGGSGTGELFF. CDR3 nucleotide sequence: TGTGCCAGCACTGATCCTGGGGGCTCTGGGACCGGGGAGCTGTTTTTT.

There are a few counts of this clone. The chain joins TRBV5-1 to TRBJ2-2; D call uncertain. The CDR3 has 14 amino acids. Germline CDR1 SGHRS, CDR2 YFSETQ. Trimming removed 1 base from V and 1 base from J, with 5 bases in between. Here the CDR3 reads CASSLRENTGELFF. The CDR3 nucleotides are TGCGCCAGCAGCTTGAGAGAGAACACCGGGGAGCTGTTTTTT.

The chain uses TRBV5-5 and TRBJ1-2; 9 bases line up with TRBD1. This CDR3 region has 14 residues. Trimming took 4 bases from V and 10 from J; bases not matched to a gene: 11. Germline CDR1 is SGHKS and CDR2 is YYEKEE (reference sequence). CDR3: CASSLTGGEVDYTF. The CDR3 DNA reads as TGTGCCAGCAGCCTAACAGGGGGCGAAGTGGACTACACCTTC.

This chain connects TRBV15 to TRBJ2-4; perhaps TRBD1 as D (5 bases). Germline CDR1 reads LNHNV; CDR2 reads YYDKDF (reference sequence). V dropped 7 bases and J dropped 0 bases, with 13 bases sitting between them. This CDR3 is built from 15 residues. The CDR3 here is CATTVGQLAKNIQYF. The CDR3 DNA follows: TGTGCCACCACGGTGGGGCAGCTAGCCAAAAACATTCAGTACTTC.

The rearrangement joins TRBV19 to TRBJ1-6; D possibly corresponds to TRBD1 (5 bases). Per germline, CDR1 LNHDA and CDR2 SQIVND (reference sequence). The CDR3 is 13 amino acids. V dropped 2 bases and J dropped 8 bases, with 7 bases sitting between them. CDR3 region: CASSILGDSPLHF. In DNA, the CDR3 is TGTGCCAGTAGTATATTAGGGGATTCACCCCTCCACTTT.

This clone has more than one count but fewer than ten. This chain joins TRBV5-6 and TRBJ1-4; D is unresolved. Germline V gene sequence: CDR1 SGHDT, CDR2 YYEEEE. This CDR3 comprises 15 residues. Trimming took 2 bases from V and 5 from J, leaving 13 bases between them. CDR3 coding DNA: TGTGCCAGCAGCTTCACAGACACGATGAATGAAAAACTGTTTTTT. Amino acid sequence: CASSFTDTMNEKLFF.

This chain joins TRBV9 and TRBJ2-7, with D possibly being TRBD1 (6 bases). Germline V gives CDR1 SGDLS, CDR2 YYNGEE. The length of the CDR3 is 13 residues. The V gene lost 0 bases and the J gene lost 6 bases, with 10 bases spanning the gap. CDR3 in amino acids: CASSVAQGGEQYF. The CDR3 DNA sequence: TGTGCCAGCAGCGTAGCACAGGGTGGCGAGCAGTACTTC.

DNA of the CDR3: TGCGCCAGCAGCCCAGGACAGGAGTCCTACGAGCAGTACTTC. This sequence encodes CASSPGQESYEQYF. The gene calls are TRBV5-1 and TRBJ2-7; TRBD1 matches at 7 bases. Germline lookup yields CDR1 SGHRS and CDR2 YFSETQ. The CDR3 runs 14 residues. The ends lost 4 bases at V and 1 base at J; junction bases unmatched: 5.

The table lists this clone with a few counts. The V gene is TRBV25-1, the J gene TRBJ1-2, with 11 bases identical to TRBD1. This CDR3 is built from 14 residues. Germline V gene data show CDR1 as MGHDK and CDR2 as SYGVNS. V shed 6 bases, J shed 7 bases, and the junction held 7 bases outside the gene matches. CDR3 in DNA: TGTGCCAGCAGCCTCCTGGGACAGGGGGTTGGCTACACCTTC. Amino acids: CASSLLGQGVGYTF.

This clone was detected only a few times. The CDR3 here is CASSSGQGAGFF. CDR3 sequence (DNA): TGTGCCAGCAGCTCGGGACAGGGGGCTGGGTTCTTC. The rearrangement uses TRBV7-9 and TRBJ2-1; TRBD1 matches 12 bases. Looked up from germline, CDR1 is SEHNR and CDR2 is FQNEAQ (reference sequence). The V and J ends lost 4 bases and 15 bases, in that order; junction bases with no gene match: 4. The CDR3 extends over 12 amino acids.

CDR3 sequence reads: CASRYQQGLSYEQYF. In DNA, the CDR3 is TGTGCCAGCAGATACCAACAGGGTCTCTCCTACGAGCAGTACTTC. V usage is TRBV2 and J usage is TRBJ2-7; possibly TRBD1 for D (6 bases). Germline CDR1 reads SNHLY; CDR2 reads FYNNEI. With 6 bases removed from V and 0 bases from J, the gap between germline ends came to 15 bases. The CDR3 is 15 residues long. Full variable domain (outside the CDR3, taken from reference TRBV2 and TRBJ2-7): EPEVTQTPSHQVTQMGQEVILRCVPISNHLYFYWYRQILGQKVEFLVSFYNNEISEKSEIFDDQFSVERPDGSNFTLKIRSTKLEDSAMYFCASRYQQGLSYEQYFGPGTRLTVT.

V gene TRBV6-1 combines with J gene TRBJ1-2, with D perhaps TRBD1 (6 bases). Germline lookup yields CDR1 MNHNS and CDR2 SASEGT. This CDR3 comprises 15 residues. V lost 5 bases and J lost 0, with 13 bases in between. Here the CDR3 DNA reads TGTGCCAGCAGTCGTCAGGGGCCAGCTAACTATGGCTACACCTTC. Amino acid sequence: CASSRQGPANYGYTF.

This clone was seen a handful of times. The chain has TRBV5-1 and TRBJ2-5; 9 bases line up with TRBD2. Trimming at V came to 1 base and at J to 1 base, leaving 2 bases not matched to a gene. Germline V gene sequence: CDR1 SGHRS, CDR2 YFSETQ. This CDR3 has 15 amino acids. This CDR3 reads CASSLQREVQETQYF. CDR3 sequence (DNA): TGCGCCAGCAGCTTGCAGCGGGAGGTCCAAGAGACCCAGTACTTC.